The 4 T cell receptor beta chains given below trace back to one sample, sequenced in a study of blood T cell repertoires in COVID-19. TCRdb's table, derived via immunoSEQ multiplex PCR, lists solely in-frame clones and lacks some. The sample carries about 18,000 clones, 81% recorded once. The sample was peripheral blood. These TCRs come from a man in his forties with active or convalescent COVID-19.

CDR3 loop: CASSPDGGGYTEAFF. CDR3 sequence (DNA): TGTGCCAGCAGCCCAGATGGGGGAGGGTACACTGAAGCTTTCTTT. The gene calls are TRBV7-6 and TRBJ1-1, with TRBD1 as a possible D gene (5 bases). The V end was cut by 5 bases, the J end by 3 bases, with 16 bases between. This CDR3 contains 15 residues. Germline CDR1 and CDR2: SGHVS and FNYEAQ.

This sequence joins TRBV4-1 and TRBJ1-1, with D unclear. Per germline, CDR1 MGHRA and CDR2 YSYEKL. V was shortened by 3 bases and J by 0 bases, with 11 bases between the two germline ends. The CDR3 length is 15 residues. The CDR3 here is CASSHPIRVNTEAFF. As DNA, the CDR3 is TGCGCCAGCAGCCACCCCATCCGGGTGAACACTGAAGCTTTCTTT.

CDR3 sequence: CASGSKTNSNEQFF. The CDR3 nucleotides are TGTGCTAGTGGTTCCAAGACAAACAGCAATGAGCAGTTCTTC. The J gene is TRBJ2-1, the V gene TRBV12-5; D unresolved. Germline assignment: CDR1 LGHNT and CDR2 FRNRAP. The CDR3 contains 14 residues. Deletions cut 4 bases from V and 6 bases from J, with 13 bases between.

This chain links TRBV27 with TRBJ2-7, with TRBD1 matching 9 bases. The CDR3 is 15 residues long. The V gene end was trimmed by 7 bases and the J gene end by 2 bases; junction bases not matched to a gene: 9. Germline V gene lookup returns CDR1 MNHEY and CDR2 SMNVEV (reference sequence). The CDR3 bases are TGTGCCAGCACCGCCGGGGACAGGGCAACCTACGAGCAGTACTTC. It codes for CASTAGDRATYEQYF.